This TCR beta chain was recorded in a study of cytomegalovirus exposure and HLA in healthy donors. Some clones are missing from TCRdb's copy, which holds only in-frame ones; the method was immunoSEQ multiplex PCR. Here the sample spans approximately 150,000 clones, 87% being singletons. The CDR3 has 12 residues. Per germline, CDR1 MNHEY and CDR2 SVGAGI. Trimming cost V 7 bases and J 0 bases, with 4 bases left between them. The source is a young man in good health and CMV-seropositive. The J gene is TRBJ1-3, the V gene TRBV6-5; D uncertain. Sequencing was performed on PBMCs. CDR3 sequence reads: CASIGSGNTIYF. As DNA, the CDR3 is TGTGCCAGCATCGGCTCTGGAAACACCATATATTTT.